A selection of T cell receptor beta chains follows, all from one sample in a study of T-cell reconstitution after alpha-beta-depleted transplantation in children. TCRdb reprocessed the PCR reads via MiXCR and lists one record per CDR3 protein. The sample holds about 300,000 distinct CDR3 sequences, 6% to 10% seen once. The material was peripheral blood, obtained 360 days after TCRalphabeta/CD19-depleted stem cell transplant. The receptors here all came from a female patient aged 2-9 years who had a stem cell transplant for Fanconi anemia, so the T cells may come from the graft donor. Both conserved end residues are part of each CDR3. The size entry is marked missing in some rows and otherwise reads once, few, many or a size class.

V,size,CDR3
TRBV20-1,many,CSATTHTYEQYF
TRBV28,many,CASLSPGPLRGDTQYF
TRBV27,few,CASSLTPYQPQHF
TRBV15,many,CATSHGGSSYEQYF
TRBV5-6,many,CASSSSLAGWNNEQFF
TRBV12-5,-,CASAFLASANNEQFF
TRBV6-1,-,CASNRDYTDTQYF
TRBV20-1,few,CSARYGVDEKLFF
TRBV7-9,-,CASGPGGTGELFF
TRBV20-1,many,CSARADRLNQPQHF
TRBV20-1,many,CSARYRTAGDTEAFF
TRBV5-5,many,CASSFETWSSQNTGELFF
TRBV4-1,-,CASSHEGGRGTDTQYF
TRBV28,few,CASRNLGWLSGQGNSYEQYF
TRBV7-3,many,CASSLTGGAADTQYF
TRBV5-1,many,CASSLVDGGVEQYF
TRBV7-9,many,CASSFTSGAYEQYF
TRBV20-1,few,CSAGRGRYNSPLHF
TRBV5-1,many,CASSPGTDDYEQYF
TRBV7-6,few,CASSLSGGRYGYTF
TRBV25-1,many,CASVGRGPHTEAFF
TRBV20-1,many,CSAWTGDYNEQFF
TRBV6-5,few,CATRWGDTQYF
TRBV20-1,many,CSASSGNLYEQYF
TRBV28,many,CASSLVGSGTTWGYSYEQYF
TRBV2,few,CASSELGLGYGYTF
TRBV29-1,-,CSASQSSSGNTIYF
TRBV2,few,CASSELLAGNTIYF